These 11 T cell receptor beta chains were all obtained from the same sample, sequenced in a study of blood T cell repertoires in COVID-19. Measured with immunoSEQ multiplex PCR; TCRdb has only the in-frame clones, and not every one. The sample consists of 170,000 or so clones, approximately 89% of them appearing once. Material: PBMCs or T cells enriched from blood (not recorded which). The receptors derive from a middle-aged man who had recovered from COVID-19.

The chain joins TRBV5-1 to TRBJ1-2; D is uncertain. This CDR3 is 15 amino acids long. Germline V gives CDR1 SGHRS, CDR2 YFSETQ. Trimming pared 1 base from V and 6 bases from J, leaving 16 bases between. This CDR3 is CASSLPSTAGDGYTF. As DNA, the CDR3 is TGCGCCAGCAGCTTGCCTAGCACGGCTGGTGATGGCTACACCTTC.

CDR3 protein: CASRWTGYSNQPQHF. CDR3 nucleotide sequence: TGTGCCAGCCGCTGGACAGGGTATAGCAATCAGCCCCAGCATTTT. The chain couples TRBV6-5 to TRBJ1-5, with 8 bases lining up with TRBD1. The J segment lost 0 bases and the V segment lost 8 bases, leaving 6 bases of the junction unmatched. CDR3 length: 15 amino acids. Germline V CDR1 and CDR2: MNHEY, SVGAGI.

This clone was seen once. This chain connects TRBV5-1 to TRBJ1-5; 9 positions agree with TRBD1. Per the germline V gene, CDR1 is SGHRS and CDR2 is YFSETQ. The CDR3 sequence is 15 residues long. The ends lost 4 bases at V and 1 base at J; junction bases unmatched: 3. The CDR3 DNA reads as TGCGCCAGCAGCCCTGACAGGGGGAGCAATCAGCCCCAGCATTTT. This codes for CASSPDRGSNQPQHF. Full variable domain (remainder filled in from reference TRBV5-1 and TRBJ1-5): KAGVTQTPRYLIKTRGQQVTLSCSPISGHRSVSWYQQTPGQGLQFLFEYFSETQRNKGNFPGRFSGRQFSNSRSEMNVSTLELGDSALYLCASSPDRGSNQPQHFGDGTRLSIL.

This CDR3 reads CASSDLRSTQYF. For the CDR3, the DNA is TGTGCCAGCAGCGATCTGCGGAGTACGCAGTATTTT. The chain joins TRBV7-9 to TRBJ2-3; D is undetermined. Trimming removed 5 bases from V and 8 bases from J, with 11 bases in between. Germline V gives CDR1 SEHNR, CDR2 FQNEAQ (reference sequence). This CDR3 has 12 residues.

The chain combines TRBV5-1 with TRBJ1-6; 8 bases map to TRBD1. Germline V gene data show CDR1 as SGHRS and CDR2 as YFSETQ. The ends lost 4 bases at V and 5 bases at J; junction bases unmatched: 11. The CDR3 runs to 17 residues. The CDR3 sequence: CASSLIPTGGNNSPLHF. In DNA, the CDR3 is TGCGCCAGCAGCCTGATCCCCACAGGGGGGAATAATTCACCCCTCCACTTT. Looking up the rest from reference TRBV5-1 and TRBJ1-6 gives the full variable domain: KAGVTQTPRYLIKTRGQQVTLSCSPISGHRSVSWYQQTPGQGLQFLFEYFSETQRNKGNFPGRFSGRQFSNSRSEMNVSTLELGDSALYLCASSLIPTGGNNSPLHFGNGTRLTVT.

This chain's CDR3 is CASSEVRGETQYF. CDR3 coding DNA: TGTGCCAGTAGTGAGGTTCGGGGAGAGACCCAGTACTTC. V gene TRBV19 combines with J gene TRBJ2-5; TRBD2 is a possible D gene (5 bases). The CDR3 contains 13 residues. The V end was cut by 5 bases, the J end by 4 bases, with 11 bases between. The germline gives CDR1 LNHDA, CDR2 SQIVND (reference sequence).

The chain's CDR3 is CASALSTGTEAFF. The CDR3 coding sequence is TGTGCCAGCGCTCTCTCCACAGGGACTGAAGCTTTCTTT. The chain links TRBV28 to TRBJ1-1; D might be TRBD1 (6 bases). The V and J ends lost 8 bases and 5 bases respectively, with 15 bases between them. Germline V gene data show CDR1 as MDHEN and CDR2 as SYDVKM. This CDR3 has 13 amino acids.

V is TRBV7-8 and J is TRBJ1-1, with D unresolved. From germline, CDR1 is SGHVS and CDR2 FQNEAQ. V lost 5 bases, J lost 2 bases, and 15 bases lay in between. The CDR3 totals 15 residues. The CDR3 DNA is TGTGCCAGCAGCCCCCCCGGCAGACATAACACTGAAGCTTTCTTT. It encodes CASSPPGRHNTEAFF.

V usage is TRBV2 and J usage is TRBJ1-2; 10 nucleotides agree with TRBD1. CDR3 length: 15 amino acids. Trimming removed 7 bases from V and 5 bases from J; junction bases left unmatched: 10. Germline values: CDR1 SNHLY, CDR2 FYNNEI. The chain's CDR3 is CASTSSDRGMYGYTF. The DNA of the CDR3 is TGTGCCAGCACCAGCTCGGACAGGGGGATGTATGGCTACACCTTC. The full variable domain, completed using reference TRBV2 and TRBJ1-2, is EPEVTQTPSHQVTQMGQEVILRCVPISNHLYFYWYRQILGQKVEFLVSFYNNEISEKSEIFDDQFSVERPDGSNFTLKIRSTKLEDSAMYFCASTSSDRGMYGYTFGSGTRLTVV.

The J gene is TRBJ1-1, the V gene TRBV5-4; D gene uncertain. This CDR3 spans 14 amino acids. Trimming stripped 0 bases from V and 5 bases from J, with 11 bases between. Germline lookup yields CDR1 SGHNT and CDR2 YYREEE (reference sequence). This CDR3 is CASSLGLKSTEAFF. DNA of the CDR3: TGTGCCAGCAGCTTGGGGCTTAAGTCAACTGAAGCTTTCTTT.

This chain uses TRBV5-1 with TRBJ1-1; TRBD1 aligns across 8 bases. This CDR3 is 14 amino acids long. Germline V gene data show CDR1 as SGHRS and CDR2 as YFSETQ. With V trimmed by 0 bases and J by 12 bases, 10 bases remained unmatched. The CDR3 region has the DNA TGCGCCAGCAGCTTGGTTGTCTCCGGGACAGGATCTTTCTTT. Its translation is CASSLVVSGTGSFF.